This TCR beta chain was retrieved from a study of neurological immune-mediated disorders. Study-wide findings and caveats: Levels of TCR clonal expansion peaked in HTLV-1-associated myelopathy and reached their lowest in multiple sclerosis, under those of healthy controls.

The CDR3 runs to 15 residues. The trim removed 8 bases at V and 5 bases at J, leaving 9 bases unmatched. CDR1 is KGHDR, CDR2 SFDVKD, per germline. Time point noted: longitudinal time-point 3. The table lists this clonotype with many counts. The antigen is undetermined. The cDNA was generated by 5'RACE with 10-nucleotide random UMIs. TCRdb redid the calling of the 5' RACE reads with MiXCR, one entry per CDR3 protein. Of about 50,000 distinct CDR3 sequences detected, 7.5% to 9.5% appear once; the ten largest clones hold roughly 2%. The receptor comes from a woman in her 40s in good health. Sequenced: PBMCs. The rearrangement joins TRBV24-1 to TRBJ2-5; 11 positions agree with TRBD2. The CDR3: CATKNSGRAEETQYF. The CDR3 nucleotides are TGTGCCACCAAAAATAGCGGGAGGGCAGAGGAGACCCAGTACTTC.